One and the same sample provided the 14 T cell receptor beta chains below, sequenced in a study of beta chain features in type 1 diabetes. Expressed TCRB transcripts were sequenced because the isolated RNA had all been reverse transcribed beforehand. The data were produced by immunoSEQ multiplex PCR, yet TCRdb's version contains in-frame clones alone and is incomplete. The sample has 900,000 or so clones, 17% seen once; the top ten hold around 0.02%. The sample taken for sequencing was naive CD4+ T cells from blood. The source of these receptors is a woman aged 18-29 years in good health.

This clone was counted between two and nine times. The rearrangement joins TRBV6-5 to TRBJ2-4; 10 nucleotides agree with TRBD1. Trimming took 4 bases from V and 9 from J; bases not matched to a gene: 9. This CDR3 has 15 amino acids. Germline-derived CDR1 and CDR2 are MNHEY and SVGAGI. Here the CDR3 reads CASSSRDRGPSIQYF. As DNA, the CDR3 is TGTGCCAGCAGTTCCCGGGACAGGGGCCCATCCATTCAGTACTTC.

This rearrangement joins TRBV4-2 to TRBJ2-1, with D tentatively TRBD2 (5 bases). The CDR3 has 15 residues. V was shortened by 2 bases and J by 4 bases, with 12 bases between the two germline ends. Germline V CDR1 and CDR2: LGHNA, YNFKEQ. CDR3 protein: CASSQRGLRYNEQFF. Written as DNA, the CDR3 is TGTGCCAGCAGCCAACGAGGGCTCCGGTACAATGAGCAGTTCTTC.

A few counts support this clone. The genes are TRBV9 and TRBJ1-2, with D perhaps matching TRBD1 (6 bases). Germline V gene lookup returns CDR1 SGDLS and CDR2 YYNGEE. This CDR3 comprises 17 residues. Trimming cost V 3 bases and J 4 bases, with 22 bases left between them. In nucleotides, the CDR3 is TGTGCCAGCAGCGCGGGCGGGGGCTCATTAGTAGGCTATGGCTACACCTTC. It specifies CASSAGGGSLVGYGYTF. The variable domain in full, completed from reference TRBV9 and TRBJ1-2, reads DSGVTQTPKHLITATGQRVTLRCSPRSGDLSVYWYQQSLDQGLQFLIQYYNGEERAKGNILERFSAQQFPDLHSELNLSSLELGDSALYFCASSAGGGSLVGYGYTFGSGTRLTVV.

The chain recombines TRBV4-2 with TRBJ2-2, with TRBD2 identical over 11 bases. The CDR3 runs to 16 residues. Germline V gene lookup returns CDR1 LGHNA and CDR2 YNFKEQ. V dropped 0 bases and J dropped 6; count of bases not matched to a gene: 3. CDR3 residues: CASSQELAGDSGELFF. CDR3 nucleotide sequence: TGTGCCAGCAGCCAAGAACTAGCGGGAGATTCCGGGGAGCTGTTTTTT.

This chain uses TRBV7-9 with TRBJ2-7, with 9 bases lining up with TRBD2. Per germline, CDR1 SEHNR and CDR2 FQNEAQ (reference sequence). J lost 3 bases, V lost 4 bases, and 13 bases had no gene match. The CDR3 loop spans 17 amino acids. The CDR3 DNA reads TGTGCCAGCAGCTCACTAGCGGGCGAGACACTTATCTACGAGCAGTACTTC. Translating it yields CASSSLAGETLIYEQYF.

This clone has a handful of counts. The rearrangement joins TRBV29-1 to TRBJ1-2, with D maybe TRBD1 (5 bases). This CDR3 is built from 13 residues. V was shortened by 4 bases and J by 7 bases, with 16 bases between the two germline ends. CDR1 and CDR2 (germline): SQVTM, ANQGSEA. The CDR3 is CSVGVRAEGGYTF. CDR3 bases: TGCAGCGTTGGGGTCAGGGCAGAGGGTGGCTACACCTTC.

This clone appeared a few times. The gene calls are TRBV7-9 and TRBJ2-2; tentatively, D is TRBD2 (6 bases). This CDR3 is built from 14 residues. Trimming shortened V by 3 bases and J by 3 bases, and 8 bases separated the two germline ends. Germline CDR1 SEHNR, CDR2 FQNEAQ (reference sequence). DNA for the CDR3: TGTGCCAGCAGCTTTGGAGGGGACACCGGGGAGCTGTTTTTT. Translation gives CASSFGGDTGELFF.

This clone was recorded a few times. V and J are TRBV25-1 and TRBJ1-6; 8 nucleotides match TRBD1. In germline, CDR1 is MGHDK, CDR2 SYGVNS. The V segment lost 5 bases and the J segment 8 bases; nucleotides outside the gene matches: 8. The CDR3 covers 15 residues. As DNA, the CDR3 is TGTGCCAGCAGTCGTCCAGGGGGCGTTGATTCACCCCTCCACTTT. It specifies CASSRPGGVDSPLHF.

V and J are TRBV4-3 and TRBJ1-4; 10 positions agree with TRBD1. The V and J ends lost 2 bases and 8 bases, in that order; junction bases with no gene match: 11. CDR1 is LGHNA, CDR2 YSLEER, per germline. This CDR3 comprises 17 residues. Written as DNA, the CDR3 is TGCGCCAGCAGCCAACCTAAAGGACAGGGGGTTAGCGAAAAACTGTTTTTT. Its translation: CASSQPKGQGVSEKLFF.

This sequence joins TRBV19 and TRBJ2-1, with TRBD2 matching 15 bases. The CDR3 loop spans 17 amino acids. Germline assignment: CDR1 LNHDA and CDR2 SQIVND (reference sequence). V lost 7 bases and J lost 8; bases outside the gene matches: 12. The DNA of the CDR3 is TGTGCCAGTACTAGGACTAGCGGGAGGGCCCGGTACGATGAGCAGTTCTTC. This sequence encodes CASTRTSGRARYDEQFF.

The table lists this clone with a few counts. At the DNA level, this CDR3 is encoded by other sequences in the same sample as well. The chain employs TRBV5-1 and TRBJ2-5; TRBD2 aligns across 8 bases. This CDR3 has 14 amino acids. Per germline, CDR1 SGHRS and CDR2 YFSETQ. Trimming cost V 3 bases and J 1 base; bases outside gene matches: 2. The CDR3 DNA reads as TGCGCCAGCAGCTCTGGGACTAGCCAAGAGACCCAGTACTTC. Translated: CASSSGTSQETQYF. Variable domain in full (rest from reference TRBV5-1 and TRBJ2-5): KAGVTQTPRYLIKTRGQQVTLSCSPISGHRSVSWYQQTPGQGLQFLFEYFSETQRNKGNFPGRFSGRQFSNSRSEMNVSTLELGDSALYLCASSSGTSQETQYFGPGTRLLVL.

In this sample, this clone turned up a few times. The genes are TRBV7-9 and TRBJ2-1, with 7 positions matching TRBD2. Germline trimming cut 1 base from V and 8 bases from J; bases unmatched to any gene: 14. The CDR3 contains 17 residues. CDR1 SEHNR and CDR2 FQNEAQ come from the germline V gene (reference sequence). The CDR3 protein is CASSLGGQSGMVDEQFF. The CDR3 bases are TGTGCCAGCAGCTTAGGGGGCCAAAGCGGGATGGTCGATGAGCAGTTCTTC.

This clone was seen more than once but under ten times. This chain connects TRBV25-1 to TRBJ2-1; D gene uncertain. Germline loops: CDR1 MGHDK, CDR2 SYGVNS. Between the trimmed V and J ends, which lost 0 bases and 10 bases, there was a span of 10 bases. This CDR3 comprises 13 residues. CDR3 sequence: CASSEYLGTEQFF. The CDR3 DNA follows: TGTGCCAGCAGTGAATATCTGGGTACCGAGCAGTTCTTC.

This clone was observed a few times. The rearrangement joins TRBV7-2 to TRBJ2-4; 8 positions agree with TRBD1. The germline gives CDR1 SGHTA, CDR2 FQGNSA. Losses at the gene ends were 2 bases for V and 1 base for J; bases not matched to a gene: 1. The CDR3 runs 15 residues. In DNA, the CDR3 is TGTGCCAGCAGCTTAAGGACAGGGGCCAAAAACATTCAGTACTTC. It yields the protein CASSLRTGAKNIQYF.